This record covers a single TCR beta chain. At least ten counts were recorded for this clonotype. It lacks a known antigen. One base away there is no much larger clone; base qualities are not given. This entry comes from a study of T-cell memory formation after mild COVID-19 (dated by TCRdb to about 2021). Background on the whole study: Most TCR sequence clusters were specific to one of the two donors. In two donors, T-cell clones that expanded and contracted after mild COVID-19 were tracked by sequencing TCRalpha and TCRbeta repertoires over time. The cohort was made up of two young adult volunteers, one female and one male, who were previously healthy. Study-wide conclusions, independent of this receptor: SARS-CoV-2 specificity was not confirmed for the second-wave clones peaking on day 37. The study covered only two mild cases, and larger cohorts including severe cases with pre-infection samples were considered necessary. Contracting CD4+ clones were found mainly in CM and EM memory subsets, while CD8+ clones were enriched in EMRA. Clones contracting from day 15 to 85 had balanced CD4/CD8 phenotypes, while a second wave expanding from day 15 to 37 was biased towards CD4+. Some responding clones were detected in pre-infection memory, suggesting pre-existing cross-reactive memory T cells joined the SARS-CoV-2 response.

PBMCs were isolated by Ficoll-Paque density gradient centrifugation. The sample was run on an Illumina NovaSeq 6000. TCRalpha and TCRbeta cDNA libraries were constructed by 5'RACE with constant-segment primers, with sample barcodes and unique molecular identifiers being introduced. Trizol reagent was used to extract RNA from every sample. Library amplification was performed in two PCR steps, and a second sample barcode and Illumina TruSeq adapters were introduced in the second step. The libraries were sequenced on an Illumina NovaSeq using 2 x 150 bp paired-end reads. The authors' pipeline ran thus. Demultiplexing of reads and collapsing into UMI-guided consensus sequences were performed with migec v1.2.7. Using mixcr v2.1.11, the UMI consensuses were aligned to TRA and TRB V and J templates and assembled into clonotypes. Expanded or contracted clonotypes were those called significant by both edgeR and NoisET, with noise models trained on biological replicates. edgeR calls used a false discovery rate-adjusted p below 0.01 and a log2 fold-change threshold of 1. As an exploratory analysis of dynamics, PCA with hierarchical clustering was applied to max-normalized trajectories of the 1000 most abundant clonotypes. Separately sequenced CD4+ and CD8+ repertoires were used to assign a CD4 or CD8 phenotype to each responding clone. TCRdb applied fastp at Q25 and MiXCR to the public reads, then kept only in-frame beta chains. Every CDR3 protein is listed once, alongside the most common genes and DNA of its rows. TCRdb assigned the V and J calls; the authors' analysis was not used. The sample records approximately 250,000 distinct CDR3 sequences, approximately 15% of which are singletons. The ten biggest clones cover more than 2% of the sample.

The V end gives up 6 bases and the J end 5 bases, leaving 9 bases in the junction not matched to a gene. CDR3 length: 16 amino acids, cysteine to phenylalanine. This entry keeps only the CDR3 DNA: 48 bases, framed from base 1. In the germline V gene, CDR1 corresponds to KGHDR and CDR2 to SFDVKD. The receptor chain draws on TRBV24-1 and TRBJ2-3; 11 middle bases align to TRBD2. The sample taken for sequencing was PBMCs or a T cell subset sorted from them (not recorded which). The clonotype was recovered from an adult woman who had mild COVID-19 (a few samples of this study predate the infection). The sample titles of this study are shuffled in the database, so cell type and time point are left out; the donor was told from shared clones. The CDR3 is CATSSPLAGELDTQYF. The nucleotide sequence reads TGTGCCACCAGTTCCCCACTAGCGGGAGAATTAGATACGCAGTATTTT.